A single sample gave rise to the 23 T cell receptor beta chains below, sequenced in a study of cytomegalovirus exposure and HLA in healthy donors. PCR used 60 Vbeta primers and 13 Jbeta primers. Some clones are missing from TCRdb's copy, which holds only in-frame ones; the method was immunoSEQ multiplex PCR. The table includes tens of thousands of clones, approximately 69% detected once. Sequencing was done on a sample of PBMCs. Source of these receptors: a woman between 50 and 59 years old in good health and CMV-seropositive.

The rearrangement links TRBV6-1 to TRBJ1-6; no clear D gene. The germline CDR1 and CDR2 sequences are MNHNS and SASEGT. The CDR3 contains 14 residues. Trimming removed 8 bases from V and 1 base from J, with 9 bases in between. The CDR3 nucleotides read TGTGCCAGCGCCCATCGGTCCTATAATTCACCCCTCCACTTT. Residues: CASAHRSYNSPLHF.

The chain uses TRBV6-1 and TRBJ2-7; 7 nucleotides align to TRBD1. With 5 bases clipped from V and 2 bases from J, the junction kept 3 bases outside the gene matches. CDR1 is MNHNS, CDR2 SASEGT, per germline. The CDR3 is made up of 13 amino acids. The CDR3 DNA follows: TGTGCCAGCAGTAGGGACAGAACCTACGAGCAGTACTTC. Translating gives CASSRDRTYEQYF.

The rearrangement uses TRBV28 and TRBJ1-1; maybe TRBD1 (5 bases). Germline loops: CDR1 MDHEN, CDR2 SYDVKM. V was cut by 10 bases and J by 0 bases, with 12 bases left in between. The CDR3 extends over 13 amino acids. For the CDR3, the DNA is TGTGCCACCTGGGGCTTCCTGAACACTGAAGCTTTCTTT. Residues: CATWGFLNTEAFF.

A remark on this clone: This likely came from a read error, as a far larger clone is one base away. The V and J genes are TRBV6-4 and TRBJ1-1; D might be TRBD1 (6 bases). The CDR3 runs 12 residues. CDR1 and CDR2 from the germline V gene are MRHNA and SNTAGT. Trimming removed 3 bases from V and 8 bases from J, with 10 bases in between. This CDR3 is CASSDLGTEAFF. The CDR3 DNA reads TGTGCCAGCAGTGATCTAGGGACAGAAGCTTTCTTT.

This chain links TRBV28 with TRBJ1-6, with 8 bases matching TRBD1. The CDR3 is 14 residues long. CDR1 and CDR2 (germline): MDHEN, SYDVKM. Losses at the gene ends were 8 bases for V and 7 bases for J; bases not matched to a gene: 7. CDR3 nucleotides: TGTGCCAGCGCCACAGGGGGAGGGAATTCACCCCTCCACTTT. Amino acid sequence: CASATGGGNSPLHF.

The chain uses TRBV5-1 and TRBJ2-2; D is unresolved. Per germline, CDR1 SGHRS and CDR2 YFSETQ. The CDR3 runs to 13 residues. V lost 1 base and J 6 bases, leaving 7 bases between the germline ends. CDR3 amino acids: CASSLLSAGELFF. CDR3 nucleotides: TGCGCCAGCAGCTTGTTGAGCGCCGGGGAGCTGTTTTTT.

V usage is TRBV28 and J usage is TRBJ2-3, with TRBD2 matching 13 bases. Trimming cost V 5 bases and J 6 bases; bases outside gene matches: 14. The CDR3 contains 18 residues. The V gene's germline CDR1 is MDHEN and CDR2 SYDVKM. The CDR3 sequence: CASSPLLTSGGAGDTQYF. CDR3 sequence (DNA): TGTGCCAGCAGTCCTCTCCTCACTAGCGGGGGGGCCGGGGATACGCAGTATTTT.

This CDR3 reads CASSSGGGSHLYNSPLHF. In DNA, the CDR3 is TGTGCCAGCAGCTCGGGTGGCGGGTCCCACCTCTATAATTCACCCCTCCACTTT. This chain joins TRBV5-6 and TRBJ1-6; no reliable D call. CDR3 size: 18 residues. CDR1 and CDR2 from the germline V gene are SGHDT and YYEEEE. Trimming removed 3 bases at V and 3 bases at J, with 19 bases between.

The V and J genes are TRBV9 and TRBJ1-2; TRBD1 matches 8 bases. The CDR3 has 13 residues. The germline V gene has CDR1 SGDLS and CDR2 YYNGEE. Germline trimming cut 0 bases from V and 8 bases from J; bases unmatched to any gene: 3. The CDR3 sequence is CASSVEAGGGYTF. CDR3 DNA: TGTGCCAGCAGCGTAGAGGCAGGGGGCGGCTACACCTTC.

This clone was counted between two and nine times. V usage is TRBV2 and J usage is TRBJ1-5, with 8 bases fitting TRBD1. The V gene end was trimmed by 2 bases and the J gene end by 6 bases; junction bases not matched to a gene: 3. Per germline, CDR1 SNHLY and CDR2 FYNNEI. The CDR3 covers 14 residues. The CDR3: CASSERDRRQPQHF. CDR3 nucleotides: TGTGCCAGCAGTGAACGGGACAGGCGTCAGCCCCAGCATTTT. The full variable domain, in which reference TRBV2 and TRBJ1-5 provide the parts outside the CDR3, is EPEVTQTPSHQVTQMGQEVILRCVPISNHLYFYWYRQILGQKVEFLVSFYNNEISEKSEIFDDQFSVERPDGSNFTLKIRSTKLEDSAMYFCASSERDRRQPQHFGDGTRLSIL.

The chain is built from TRBV4-1 and TRBJ1-3; tentative D call: TRBD1 (5 bases). V was trimmed by 0 bases and J by 1 base, leaving 7 bases between them. There are 15 residues in the CDR3. Germline V gene sequence: CDR1 MGHRA, CDR2 YSYEKL. The CDR3 DNA reads as TGCGCCAGCAGCCAAGATTCAGGGTCTGGAAACACCATATATTTT. Its protein is CASSQDSGSGNTIYF.

The chain links TRBV7-9 to TRBJ2-5; 9 bases line up with TRBD1. This CDR3 has 12 residues. V gave up 5 bases and J gave up 9 bases; unmatched junction bases: 4. Germline V gene data show CDR1 as SEHNR and CDR2 as FQNEAQ (reference sequence). For the CDR3, the DNA is TGTGCCAGCAGCCAGGACAGGGGTCCCCAGTACTTC. Translation: CASSQDRGPQYF.

The gene calls are TRBV10-3 and TRBJ2-1, with D tentatively TRBD2 (6 bases). V was trimmed by 2 bases and J by 0 bases, leaving 14 bases between them. Germline CDR1 reads ENHRY; CDR2 reads SYGVKD. The CDR3 runs 17 residues. The CDR3 nucleotides read TGTGCCATCAGTGAGGGACCCAACGGGGGCTCCTACAATGAGCAGTTCTTC. This translates into CAISEGPNGGSYNEQFF.

V gene TRBV7-2 combines with J gene TRBJ2-7; 8 positions agree with TRBD1. Per the germline V gene, CDR1 is SGHTA and CDR2 is FQGNSA. The CDR3 consists of 14 residues. Trimming removed 4 bases from V and 2 bases from J; junction bases left unmatched: 4. CDR3 DNA: TGTGCCAGCAGCTACGACAGGGGCCCCTACGAGCAGTACTTC. It translates to CASSYDRGPYEQYF.

This clone was recorded a few times. This rearrangement joins TRBV5-1 to TRBJ1-5; D gene uncertain. V lost 2 bases and J lost 3, with 6 bases in between. Looked up from germline, CDR1 is SGHRS and CDR2 is YFSETQ. This CDR3 is 13 amino acids long. The CDR3 sequence is CASSLGDNQPQHF. The DNA for the CDR3 is TGCGCCAGCAGCTTAGGAGACAATCAGCCCCAGCATTTT.

This chain uses TRBV30 with TRBJ2-5; TRBD2 agrees at 10 bases. The CDR3 contains 15 residues. Germline loops: CDR1 GTSNPN, CDR2 SVGIG (reference sequence). Germline trimming cut 4 bases from V and 1 base from J; bases unmatched to any gene: 6. Here the CDR3 reads CAWTLAGAFQETQYF. DNA of the CDR3: TGTGCCTGGACGCTAGCGGGGGCATTCCAAGAGACCCAGTACTTC.

Remarks on this clone: One junction end disagrees with the germline gene, perhaps due to a read error. Distinct nucleotide sequences in the sample also encode this CDR3. The rearrangement uses TRBV7-9 and TRBJ1-1; D may be TRBD1 (5 bases). CDR1 SEHNR and CDR2 FQNEAQ come from the germline V gene (reference sequence). The CDR3 sequence is 12 residues long. The CDR3 reads CASSLEGSEAFF. DNA for the CDR3: TGTGCCAGCAGCTTAGAGGGGTCTGAGGCTTTCTTT.

This clone occurred once. The V gene is TRBV28, the J gene TRBJ1-2; the D is unclear. This CDR3 comprises 13 residues. V was clipped by 2 bases and J by 2 bases, with 6 bases between them. Germline V gene lookup returns CDR1 MDHEN and CDR2 SYDVKM. Here the CDR3 DNA reads TGTGCCAGCAGTTTAATAGTCAACTATGGCTACACCTTC. Residues: CASSLIVNYGYTF.

This rearrangement joins TRBV19 to TRBJ1-5; 7 bases fit TRBD1. Trimming at V came to 5 bases and at J to 1 base, leaving 8 bases not matched to a gene. The CDR3 has 16 amino acids. CDR1 is LNHDA, CDR2 SQIVND, per germline (reference sequence). The CDR3 sequence: CASSANLQGSNQPQHF. CDR3 in DNA: TGTGCCAGTAGTGCCAATTTACAGGGGAGCAATCAGCCCCAGCATTTT.

The chain is built from TRBV30 and TRBJ1-4; no firm D call. The V gene's germline CDR1 is GTSNPN and CDR2 SVGIG (reference sequence). The CDR3 has 13 residues. Trimming shortened V by 8 bases and J by 0 bases, and 10 bases separated the two germline ends. CDR3 residues: CAALQATNEKLFF. CDR3 nucleotides: TGTGCCGCTCTCCAGGCAACTAATGAAAAACTGTTTTTT.

The CDR3 spells CASSLDGQPYGYTF. The CDR3 nucleotides are TGTGCCAGCAGCTTGGATGGACAGCCCTATGGCTACACCTTC. The chain links TRBV5-4 to TRBJ1-2; perhaps TRBD1 as D (6 bases). CDR1 is SGHNT and CDR2 is YYREEE in the germline V gene (reference sequence). Deletions cut 0 bases from V and 4 bases from J, with 10 bases between. CDR3 size: 14 residues. The whole variable domain, filled in from reference TRBV5-4 and TRBJ1-2, reads ETGVTQSPTHLIKTRGQQVTLRCSSQSGHNTVSWYQQALGQGPQFIFQYYREEENGRGNFPPRFSGLQFPNYSSELNVNALELDDSALYLCASSLDGQPYGYTFGSGTRLTVV.

The chain employs TRBV28 and TRBJ2-7; 7 nucleotides match TRBD1. V shed 1 base, J shed 3 bases, and the junction held 12 bases outside the gene matches. The CDR3 is made up of 17 amino acids. Germline V gene data show CDR1 as MDHEN and CDR2 as SYDVKM. DNA of the CDR3: TGTGCCAGCAGTTTATCCGGGACAGACGATTTTTACTACGAGCAGTACTTC. Translation gives CASSLSGTDDFYYEQYF. Full variable domain (remainder filled in from reference TRBV28 and TRBJ2-7): DVKVTQSSRYLVKRTGEKVFLECVQDMDHENMFWYRQDPGLGLRLIYFSYDVKMKEKGDIPEGYSVSREKKERFSLILESASTNQTSMYLCASSLSGTDDFYYEQYFGPGTRLTVT.

This chain connects TRBV10-3 to TRBJ1-1; TRBD1 might be the D (6 bases). The germline CDR1 and CDR2 sequences are ENHRY and SYGVKD. This CDR3 contains 14 residues. The V end was cut by 10 bases, the J end by 2 bases, with 17 bases between. The CDR3 sequence: CATDPVGGNTEAFF. The CDR3 nucleotides are TGTGCCACCGATCCGGTTGGGGGCAACACTGAAGCTTTCTTT.